This entry lists 14 T cell receptor beta chains sequenced from one sample in a study of shared T cell receptors in the human thymus. Assay used: immunoSEQ multiplex PCR; TCRdb lists only in-frame clones, some missing. Of some 760,000 clones listed, roughly 85% are singletons. This sample also belongs to another study, concerning human thymus T cells.

The sequenced material came from thymocytes. These receptor sequences come from a girl less than two years old with a congenital heart defect.

As DNA, the CDR3 is TGTGCCAGCAGCTTGGGACAGGGGCCCATGAACACTGAAGCTTTCTTT. It is translated as CASSLGQGPMNTEAFF. The rearrangement uses TRBV7-9 and TRBJ1-1, with TRBD1 matching over 10 bases. From germline, CDR1 is SEHNR and CDR2 FQNEAQ (reference sequence). The CDR3 totals 16 residues. J was trimmed by 0 bases and V by 3 bases; bases with no gene match: 4. Variable domain in full (rest from reference TRBV7-9 and TRBJ1-1): DTGVSQNPRHKITKRGQNVTFRCDPISEHNRLYWYRQTLGQGPEFLTYFQNEAQLEKSRLLSDRFSAERPKGSFSTLEIQRTEQGDSAMYLCASSLGQGPMNTEAFFGQGTRLTVV.

The count of this clone is one. The gene calls are TRBV27 and TRBJ1-6, with 9 positions matching TRBD1. The CDR3 has 21 residues. Germline CDR1 and CDR2: MNHEY and SMNVEV (reference sequence). The V gene end was trimmed by 5 bases and the J gene end by 5 bases; junction bases not matched to a gene: 22. Written as DNA, the CDR3 is TGTGCCAGCAGTCCCCCTCGGCCGGGACAGGGTTTTAGGAGGGATAATTCACCCCTCCACTTT. Translation gives CASSPPRPGQGFRRDNSPLHF.

The V and J genes are TRBV5-4 and TRBJ2-3; 7 bases map to TRBD1. The ends lost 2 bases at V and 3 bases at J; junction bases unmatched: 3. The CDR3 is 14 amino acids. Looked up from germline, CDR1 is SGHNT and CDR2 is YYREEE (reference sequence). The CDR3 region is CASSFTGETDTQYF. The CDR3 nucleotides are TGTGCCAGCAGCTTTACAGGGGAAACAGATACGCAGTATTTT.

The chain links TRBV11-1 to TRBJ2-7; D perhaps matches TRBD1 (6 bases). Germline V CDR1 and CDR2: SGHAT, FQDESV (reference sequence). Trimming took 5 bases from V and 4 from J, leaving 18 bases between them. The length of the CDR3 is 15 residues. CDR3 protein: CASSPRQVGKYEQYF. CDR3 nucleotide sequence: TGTGCCAGCAGCCCCAGACAGGTTGGGAAATACGAGCAGTACTTC.

This chain joins TRBV5-1 and TRBJ1-1; D remains unclear. Trimming shortened V by 0 bases and J by 1 base, and 10 bases separated the two germline ends. The CDR3 spans 15 residues. Germline values: CDR1 SGHRS, CDR2 YFSETQ. The CDR3 region has the DNA TGCGCCAGCAGCTTGGATCTCGCAGGGAACACTGAAGCTTTCTTT. Its translation is CASSLDLAGNTEAFF.

The rearrangement links TRBV2 to TRBJ2-1, with D maybe TRBD2 (5 bases). The CDR3 extends over 14 amino acids. Per the germline V gene, CDR1 is SNHLY and CDR2 is FYNNEI. V lost 10 bases to trimming and J lost 4 bases, with 17 bases between them. The CDR3 sequence: CAIRDYRNYNEQFF. CDR3 bases: TGTGCCATCCGCGACTACCGAAATTACAATGAGCAGTTCTTC.

The chain links TRBV18 to TRBJ1-2, with D tentatively TRBD1 (6 bases). V dropped 5 bases and J dropped 1 base, with 8 bases sitting between them. CDR3 size: 13 residues. Germline CDR1 KGHSH, CDR2 LQKENI. CDR3 sequence (DNA): TGTGCCAGCTCAGAGGACAGTAACTATGGCTACACCTTC. It specifies CASSEDSNYGYTF.

The chain is built from TRBV2 and TRBJ1-1; D gene ambiguous. Deletions cut 10 bases from V and 10 bases from J, with 7 bases between. The CDR3 extends over 8 amino acids. Germline V lookup: CDR1 SNHLY, CDR2 FYNNEI. As DNA, the CDR3 is TGTGCCACAGAATCAGCTTTCTTT. Its protein is CATESAFF.

The chain couples TRBV29-1 to TRBJ1-4, with 9 bases lining up with TRBD1. The germline V gene has CDR1 SQVTM and CDR2 ANQGSEA. The CDR3 length is 16 residues. V lost 5 bases and J lost 4; bases outside the gene matches: 11. CDR3 nucleotides: TGCAGCGTTCGGGCCGGACAGGGGAGCCTTAATGAAAAACTGTTTTTT. Translated: CSVRAGQGSLNEKLFF.

The rearrangement joins TRBV14 to TRBJ2-5; D is perhaps TRBD2 (7 bases). The CDR3 covers 18 residues. The germline CDR1 and CDR2 sequences are SGHDN and FVKESK. V gave up 4 bases and J gave up 1 base, with 22 bases separating them. The DNA for the CDR3 is TGTGCCAGCAGCCCTCTTCTGTGGGGGGGCGAGTTCCAAGAGACCCAGTACTTC. It yields the protein CASSPLLWGGEFQETQYF.

This clone was counted a single time. V and J are TRBV5-4 and TRBJ2-5, with D possibly being TRBD1 (5 bases). The CDR3 spans 13 residues. From germline, CDR1 is SGHNT and CDR2 YYREEE (reference sequence). V was cut by 10 bases and J by 9 bases, with 22 bases left in between. The CDR3 loop reads CAGAVGPDGSQYF. For the CDR3, the DNA is TGTGCCGGGGCGGTAGGACCTGATGGATCCCAGTACTTC.

This clone appeared a single time. This chain joins TRBV7-2 and TRBJ2-3; D gene unclear. V lost 1 base, J lost 4 bases, and 3 bases lay in between. Germline loops: CDR1 SGHTA, CDR2 FQGNSA. The CDR3 contains 12 residues. Here the CDR3 DNA reads TGTGCCAGCAGCTTAGGGCCAGATACGCAGTATTTT. It encodes CASSLGPDTQYF.

CDR3 residues: CASSQYRFPYTF. CDR3 DNA sequence: TGCGCCAGCAGTCAGTATAGATTCCCCTACACCTTC. V usage is TRBV23-1 and J usage is TRBJ1-2, with D unclear. TRBV23-1 carries the ORF label, with uncertain function. The V and J ends lost 3 bases and 10 bases respectively, with 12 bases between them. The CDR3 is 12 amino acids.

The chain employs TRBV7-9 and TRBJ1-1; D remains unclear. The V gene's germline CDR1 is SEHNR and CDR2 FQNEAQ (reference sequence). Trimming shortened V by 7 bases and J by 1 base, and 19 bases separated the two germline ends. There are 16 residues in the CDR3. The CDR3 reads CASIWEWGGGNTEAFF. CDR3 DNA: TGTGCCAGCATCTGGGAATGGGGAGGCGGGAACACTGAAGCTTTCTTT.